What follows describes a single TCR beta chain. The V end lost 5 bases, the J end lost 6 bases, and 22 bases lay between the germline ends. The CDR3 runs 16 residues. CDR1 is LNHDA and CDR2 is SQIVND in the germline V gene (reference sequence). This specimen belongs to a study of OX40 agonist ivuxolimab in advanced cancers. Sequencing was performed with immunoSEQ multiplex PCR; in TCRdb, only in-frame clones are kept and a portion is missing. The sample carries tens of thousands of clones, about 89% recorded once. This specimen consisted of CD4+ or CD8+ T cells sorted from blood, obtained in a trial of the OX40 agonist ivuxolimab. This chain joins TRBV19 and TRBJ1-1, with no clear D. This clonotype originated in an adult with an advanced solid tumor such as melanoma, head and neck, liver or kidney cancer. CDR3 DNA sequence: TGTGCCAGTAGTCCGAAATCTCTGGTCAGGATAGCTGAAGCTTTCTTT. Encoded protein: CASSPKSLVRIAEAFF.